This TCR beta chain was recorded in a study of blood T cell repertoires in COVID-19. The study recruited people aged roughly 18 to 100 years across roughly 23 US areas. Membership in each cohort depended on participant-reported clinical history. Two negative PCRs, clearance, or symptom resolution characterized the recovered Cohort 3 donors. How the authors handled the data: Reference gene primer amplification gave nucleated cell count estimates. Using immunoSEQ multiplex PCR, the repertoire was profiled, and TCRdb retains in-frame clones only, with some absent. Clonal size and the V and J genes are those of that table, whereas D and trimming came from the DNA. The sample consists of some 110,000 clones, around 84% of them appearing once. The V segment lost 4 bases and the J segment 3 bases; nucleotides outside the gene matches: 1. The V gene's germline CDR1 is KGHDR and CDR2 SFDVKD. This CDR3 region has 14 residues.

The chain recombines TRBV24-1 with TRBJ2-3; 9 bases map to TRBD2. The source of this sequence is a woman in her 30s who had recovered from COVID-19. Sample: PBMCs or T cells enriched from blood (not recorded which). CDR3: CATSESGRTDTQYF. The DNA for the CDR3 is TGTGCCACCAGTGAAAGCGGGAGGACAGATACGCAGTATTTT.